This is a list of T cell receptor beta chains from one sample in a study of T cells in tuberculosis. This table comes from immunoSEQ multiplex PCR, and its TCRdb copy is limited to in-frame clones, with some not included. This sample yields approximately 60,000 clones, of which around 81% are seen a single time; more than 10% belongs to the top ten. Sequences were obtained from CD1b-GMM tetramer-negative cells sorted from PBMCs. The receptor source for this set is an adult woman with latent tuberculosis. Both conserved end residues are part of each CDR3. Each record gives: V gene, clone size, CDR3 protein. Clone size is given for some rows only: seen once, a few or many times, or a class if the clone is expanded.

V gene: TRBV15
clone size: once
CDR3 protein: CATSRDGTGRSKAQYF

V gene: TRBV10-3
clone size: NA
CDR3 protein: CAISESGQGAGKAFF

V gene: TRBV6-1
clone size: NA
CDR3 protein: CASSETSGGSLNEQFF

V gene: TRBV7-9
clone size: few
CDR3 protein: CASSFLKGGGNTEAFF

V gene: TRBV7-3
clone size: NA
CDR3 protein: CASSFSGDTDTQYF

V gene: TRBV6-5
clone size: NA
CDR3 protein: CASRTGTYNEQFF

V gene: TRBV6-6
clone size: NA
CDR3 protein: CASSQIQGARDSPLHF

V gene: TRBV5-6
clone size: NA
CDR3 protein: CASSLGGGREKLFF

V gene: TRBV5-1
clone size: few
CDR3 protein: CASSLGGSQETQYF

V gene: TRBV7-9
clone size: once
CDR3 protein: CASSTTGYPGYTF

V gene: TRBV12-5
clone size: few
CDR3 protein: CASGLARAVSGNTIYF

V gene: TRBV7-8
clone size: NA
CDR3 protein: CASSRRALNTEAFF

V gene: TRBV6-5
clone size: NA
CDR3 protein: CASSYGTGRYEQYF

V gene: TRBV7-7
clone size: few
CDR3 protein: CASRVFYSPSREQFF

V gene: TRBV6-6
clone size: NA
CDR3 protein: CASSPGQNSPLHF

V gene: TRBV11-2
clone size: NA
CDR3 protein: CASSLAENYGYTF

V gene: TRBV6-6
clone size: NA
CDR3 protein: CASSFRGPDTQYF